The clone carrying this TCR beta chain was detected a few times. Individuals aged roughly 18 to 95 years were recruited from 20 to 25 US areas. Symptom resolution, clearance, or two negative PCRs marked the recovered donors of Cohort 3. The data were taken from a study of blood T cell repertoires in COVID-19. Study information: From the United States, Italy and Spain came samples of acute and convalescent COVID-19. In each case, the material was cDNA or gDNA derived from T cells, B-cell-depleted T cells, or PBMCs.

Profiled with immunoSEQ multiplex PCR; TCRdb holds only in-frame clones, not every one. Among fewer than 350,000 clones listed, under 90% were seen once. With V trimmed by 5 bases and J by 3 bases, 1 base remained unmatched. This CDR3 is built from 13 residues. The rearrangement links TRBV12-3 or TRBV12-4 to TRBJ2-7, with 10 bases fitting TRBD1. The receptor was isolated from a man in his sixties who had recovered from COVID-19. Sequenced material: PBMCs or T cells enriched from blood (not recorded which). The DNA for the CDR3 is TGTGCCAGCAGTCGGACAGGGGGCTACGAGCAGTACTTC. It encodes CASSRTGGYEQYF.